The clone carrying this TCR beta chain was observed a few times. Its antigen is not known. A much bigger clone sits one base away, suggesting this may be a read error. There were TCR beta CDR3 regions amplified from RNA transcripts. During a first-round RT-PCR of the TCR CDR3, the HTBI primer set was used. TCRdb called the multiplex PCR reads again in MiXCR, with one record for every CDR3 protein. This sample has approximately 710,000 distinct CDR3 sequences, with roughly a sixth found just once. This specimen belongs to a study of T cells in Graves' hyperthyroidism and ophthalmopathy. Study details: Once the initial diagnosis was made, peripheral blood was obtained before any treatment.

Whole-study findings and limits: In blood, most of the thyroid clonotypes expanded above 0.001 were also present.

It was considered stable Graves' hyperthyroidism when ophthalmopathy did not progress within 18 months. This CDR3 region has 19 residues. Germline CDR1 MDHEN, CDR2 SYDVKM. Sequenced input: blood. The source of this sequence is a man aged 45-60 years with Graves' hyperthyroidism. The V gene is TRBV28, the J gene TRBJ2-3; D unresolved. CDR3 coding DNA: TGTTCCAGCAGTTTAGACCCCGGGTGGGGAATGGGGAGCACAGATACGCAGTATTTT. Its protein product is CSSSLDPGWGMGSTDTQYF. The whole variable domain, remainder taken from reference TRBV28 and TRBJ2-3, is DVKVTQSSRYLVKRTGEKVFLECVQDMDHENMFWYRQDPGLGLRLIYFSYDVKMKEKGDIPEGYSVSREKKERFSLILESASTNQTSMYLCSSSLDPGWGMGSTDTQYFGPGTRLTVL.